Listed below are T cell receptor beta chains from one sample, sequenced in a study of blood T cell repertoires in COVID-19. The assay was immunoSEQ multiplex PCR, and TCRdb's table has in-frame clones only and misses some. Among some 380,000 clones listed, over 75% were seen once. Source material: PBMCs or T cells enriched from blood (not recorded which). All receptors come from a man aged 25 to 40 who had recovered from COVID-19. CDR3s include the opening cysteine and the closing phenylalanine or tryptophan.

TRBV5-8 | CASSPEVEQYF
TRBV9 | CASSVAPRLTDEQFF
TRBV18 | CASSPPGGNEKLFF
TRBV19 | CASSSQAGKNQPQHF
TRBV5-6 | CASSLVSGTDTQYF
TRBV11-1 | CASSFGQERNTEAFF
TRBV7-9 | CASSLVSSGGLDEQFF
TRBV7-9 | CASSAGSNYGYTF
TRBV9 | CASSAKDRGDIQYF
TRBV4-1 | CASSPQGIEMGWGTEAFF
TRBV7-9 | CASSGRGPEPQHF
TRBV27 | CASSFTTGNEQYF
TRBV7-9 | CASSSGGNTIYF
TRBV6-1 | CASSYGQGETQYF
TRBV4-1 | CASSSGLAGGLAKNIQYF
TRBV4-2 | CASSQEEGTVSNNSPLHF
TRBV5-1 | CASSSDRAYNEQFF
TRBV6-2/TRBV6-3 | CASSWTGNTEAFF